This entry concerns a single T cell receptor (beta chain). This record belongs to a study of blood T cell repertoires in COVID-19. At the level of the study: Acute-phase and convalescent COVID-19 samples originated in the United States, Italy and Spain. The cDNA or gDNA used as material had been derived from T cells, B-cell-depleted T cells, or PBMCs.

CDR3 length equals 14 residues. V lost 8 bases, J lost 0 bases, and 3 bases stayed unmatched. The germline V gene encodes CDR1 SEHNR and CDR2 FQNEAQ (reference sequence). Authors' analysis steps: Reference gene primers were amplified, and this amplification served to estimate nucleated cell counts. Method: immunoSEQ multiplex PCR; TCRdb's copy keeps in-frame clones and lacks some. V and J calls and clone size are as listed in that table; D and trimming were resolved from the DNA. In the table there are some 31,000 clones, 85% of which are singletons. The source is a human donor with acute or convalescent COVID-19. The donor label of this sample is uncertain. The sequenced material came from peripheral blood. The J gene is TRBJ2-2, the V gene TRBV7-9, with TRBD2 matching over 7 bases. The CDR3 bases are TGTGCCAGCCGCGCGGGGGCGAACACCGGGGAGCTGTTTTTT. It codes for CASRAGANTGELFF.